This TCR beta chain was profiled in a study of CD8+ T cells in alopecia areata. Treatment noted: oral pan-JAK inhibitor, 5-10 mg twice daily. There are 14 residues in the CDR3. In germline, CDR1 is SGHDT, CDR2 YYEEEE. Trimming removed 1 base from V and 1 base from J, with 8 bases in between. Following RNA extraction, reverse transcription yielded cDNA that acted as the sequencing template. This table comes from immunoSEQ multiplex PCR, and its TCRdb copy is limited to in-frame clones, with some not included. The data show approximately 210,000 clones, around three fifths seen once. The chain carries TRBV5-6 and TRBJ1-1; D is undetermined. The sequence derives from a human donor with alopecia areata. The sample was CD4+ T cells sorted from blood, taken at week 4, from a patient treated with tofacitinib. The CDR3: CASSLTLQNTEAFF. The CDR3 DNA sequence: TGTGCCAGCAGCTTGACACTTCAGAACACTGAAGCTTTCTTT.